This TCR beta chain was captured in a study of blood T cell repertoires in COVID-19. About the research overall: Samples of COVID-19 (acute and convalescent) were obtained from the United States, Italy and Spain. T cells, B-cell-depleted T cells, or PBMCs provided the cDNA or gDNA that served as material.

V shed 5 bases, J shed 1 base, and the junction held 5 bases outside the gene matches. Germline CDR1 and CDR2: SGHAT and FQNNGV. The CDR3 has 16 amino acids. In the original workflow: Amplification with reference gene primers provided the estimates of nucleated cell counts. Libraries were prepared by immunoSEQ multiplex PCR; TCRdb keeps only in-frame clonotypes and omits some of them. V and J calls and clone size follow that table, whereas D and trimming were derived from the DNA. The sample has more than 95,000 clones; around 74% are singletons. The V and J genes are TRBV11-2 and TRBJ1-3, with 10 bases matching TRBD1. Material for sequencing was peripheral blood. The source is an older woman with acute or convalescent COVID-19. This CDR3 reads CASSPGTGVSGNTIYF. The DNA for the CDR3 is TGTGCCAGCAGCCCCGGGACAGGGGTATCTGGAAACACCATATATTTT.